The T cell receptor (beta chain) under discussion was sequenced for a study of T cells in Graves' hyperthyroidism and ophthalmopathy. V shed 2 bases and J shed 5 bases, with 6 bases lying between them. There are 11 residues in the CDR3. Germline CDR1 and CDR2: DFQATT and SNEGSKA (reference sequence). Ophthalmopathy patients had Clinical Activity Score at least 3, NOSPECS grade at least 4, duration under 3 months. Exclusion of a patient resulted from uncontrolled infection, other autoimmune disease, pregnancy or lactation. In the case of this clonotype: What it recognizes is unknown.

Findings of the study overall: Blood also held most thyroid clonotypes expanded beyond 0.001. Ophthalmopathy onset followed model prediction by a median about seven months.

The source material, RNA transcripts, was used to amplify TCR beta CDR3 regions. The HTBI set primed first-round TCR CDR3 RT-PCR. TCRdb ran MiXCR on the multiplex PCR reads and lists one entry per CDR3 protein. The table lists some 490,000 distinct CDR3 sequences, roughly 22% of them singletons, with approximately 49% in the top ten. The sequenced sample consisted of blood. The V call is TRBV20-1, the J call TRBJ1-1; maybe TRBD1 (5 bases). This clonotype was obtained from a woman in her 70s with Graves' ophthalmopathy. Here the CDR3 DNA reads TGCAGTGCTAGACCAGGGACTGAAGCTTTCTTT. Translating it yields CSARPGTEAFF.